Included here is one T cell receptor (beta chain) sequence, with context. Time point defined: peripheral blood 6 weeks after treatment start. Assay used: immunoSEQ multiplex PCR; TCRdb lists only in-frame clones, some missing. The data show approximately 120,000 clones, about 82% seen once. The data belong to a study of PD-L1 blockade in urothelial cancer. Whole-study context: Blood was tested 3 weeks (second dose) and 6 weeks into treatment.

Germline V lookup: CDR1 MNHNY, CDR2 SVGAGI (reference sequence). The CDR3 runs to 16 residues. V was cut by 5 bases and J by 0 bases, with 14 bases left in between. The source was PBMCs, collected around atezolizumab (anti-PD-L1) treatment. The receptor's source is a man aged 50-60 years with urothelial cancer. The rearrangement links TRBV6-6 to TRBJ1-5; D unresolved. The CDR3 bases are TGTGCCAGCAGTAGAGAGGGCGGGGTTAGCAATCAGCCCCAGCATTTT. Protein product: CASSREGGVSNQPQHF.